This TCR beta chain was obtained from a study of T cell responses to AZD1222 COVID-19 vaccine. Study-wide findings and caveats: Baseline antibody screening turned up just a handful of seropositive AZD1222 recipients. CD4 TCRs associated with vaccination spanned spike, dominating at 160-218 and 743-854.

Note on this clone: The antigen is not known.

Germline V lookup: CDR1 SNHLY, CDR2 FYNNEI. The junction had 3 bases not matched to a gene; V was cut back by 3 bases and J by 2 bases. The length of the CDR3 is 15 residues. Repertoires were generated with immunoSEQ multiplex PCR, while TCRdb's copy carries only in-frame clones and drops some. This sample has 83,000 or so clones; around 93% occur once, and the top ten carry around 30%. The material was peripheral blood, obtained 28 days after the second AZD1222 dose. This chain links TRBV2 with TRBJ2-7; the match to TRBD1 covers 11 bases. This clonotype was sampled from an adult who received the AZD1222 COVID-19 vaccine. CDR3 DNA: TGTGCCAGCAGTGAGGGGACAGGGGGGACCTACGAGCAGTACTTC. Its translation: CASSEGTGGTYEQYF.